This T cell receptor beta chain originates from a study of shared clonotypes between healthy human individuals. Losses at the gene ends were 6 bases for V and 5 bases for J; bases not matched to a gene: 2. The germline V gene encodes CDR1 MNHNY and CDR2 SVGAGI (reference sequence). The CDR3 is 13 residues long. With regard to this clone: Its antigen is as yet unknown. In the same sample, other DNA sequences code for this CDR3.

Each cell subset's genomic DNA was divided evenly among several immunoSEQ plates. In the authors' methods: ImmunoSEQ yielded junction-only sequences lacking quality scores, so filtering differed. Sequencing was performed with immunoSEQ multiplex PCR; in TCRdb, only in-frame clones are kept and a portion is missing. V and J calls plus clone size are reproduced from that table; the DNA served to infer D and trimming. The sample lists a few million clones, just over 90% occurring once. Study-level results: Generation probabilities were higher for clonotypes shared across all four sorted-subset donors than for unshared ones. Despite large depth, rarefaction showed incomplete sorted-subset sequencing.

J is TRBJ1-1 and V is TRBV6-6; 11 bases are a match to TRBD1. This sequence was found in a man aged 18-30 years in good health. Input material: naive CD4+ T cells sorted from blood. The subset is: CD45RA+ positively selected. CDR3 nucleotide sequence: TGTGCCAGCAGGGGACAGGGGGGGACTGAAGCTTTCTTT. Its protein is CASRGQGGTEAFF.